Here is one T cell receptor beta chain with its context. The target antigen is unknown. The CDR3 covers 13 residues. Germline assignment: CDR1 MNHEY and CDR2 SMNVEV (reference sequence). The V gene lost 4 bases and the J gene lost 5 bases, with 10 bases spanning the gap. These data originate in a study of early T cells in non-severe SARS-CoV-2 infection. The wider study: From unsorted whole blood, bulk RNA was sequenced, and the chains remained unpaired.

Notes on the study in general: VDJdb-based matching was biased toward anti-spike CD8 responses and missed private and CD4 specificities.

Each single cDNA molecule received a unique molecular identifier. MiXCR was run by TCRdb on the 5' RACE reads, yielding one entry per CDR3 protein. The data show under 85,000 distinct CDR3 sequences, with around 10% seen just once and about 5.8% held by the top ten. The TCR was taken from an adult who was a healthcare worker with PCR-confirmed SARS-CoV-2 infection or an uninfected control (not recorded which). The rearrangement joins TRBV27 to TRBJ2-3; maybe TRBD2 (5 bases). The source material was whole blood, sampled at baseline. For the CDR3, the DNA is TGTGCCAGCAGTTGGGGAGTGGAAGATACGCAGTATTTT. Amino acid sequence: CASSWGVEDTQYF.